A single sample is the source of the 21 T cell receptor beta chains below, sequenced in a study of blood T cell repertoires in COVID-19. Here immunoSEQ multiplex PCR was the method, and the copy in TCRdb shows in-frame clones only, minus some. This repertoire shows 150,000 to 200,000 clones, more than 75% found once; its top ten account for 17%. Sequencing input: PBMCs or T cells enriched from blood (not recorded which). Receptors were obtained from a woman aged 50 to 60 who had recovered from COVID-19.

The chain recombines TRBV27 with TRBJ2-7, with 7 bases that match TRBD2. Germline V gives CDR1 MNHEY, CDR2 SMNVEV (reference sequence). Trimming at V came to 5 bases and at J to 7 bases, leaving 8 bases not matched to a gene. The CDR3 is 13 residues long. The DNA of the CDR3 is TGTGCCAGCAGTCCGGGACTATCCACAGAGCAGTACTTC. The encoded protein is CASSPGLSTEQYF.

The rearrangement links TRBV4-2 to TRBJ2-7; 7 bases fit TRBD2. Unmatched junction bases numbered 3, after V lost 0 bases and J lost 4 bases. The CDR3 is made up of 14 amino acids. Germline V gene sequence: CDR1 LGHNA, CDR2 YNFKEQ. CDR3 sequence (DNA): TGTGCCAGCAGCCAAGATCTAGCGGAGTACGAGCAGTACTTC. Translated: CASSQDLAEYEQYF.

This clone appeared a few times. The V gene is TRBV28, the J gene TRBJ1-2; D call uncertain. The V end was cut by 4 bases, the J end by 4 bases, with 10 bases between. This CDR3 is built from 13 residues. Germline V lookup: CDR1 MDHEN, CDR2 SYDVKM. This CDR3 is CASSWESAYGYTF. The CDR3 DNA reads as TGTGCCAGCAGTTGGGAGTCGGCCTATGGCTACACCTTC.

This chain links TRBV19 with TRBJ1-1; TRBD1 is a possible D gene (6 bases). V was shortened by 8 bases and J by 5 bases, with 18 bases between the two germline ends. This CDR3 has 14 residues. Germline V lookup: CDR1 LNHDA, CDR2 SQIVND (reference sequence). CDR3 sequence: CASEKQGMGTEAFF. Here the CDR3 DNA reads TGTGCCAGTGAAAAACAGGGAATGGGGACTGAAGCTTTCTTT.

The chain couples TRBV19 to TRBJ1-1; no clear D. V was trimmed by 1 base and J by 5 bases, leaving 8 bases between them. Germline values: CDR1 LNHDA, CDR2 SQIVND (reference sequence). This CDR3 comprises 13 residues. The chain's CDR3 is CASSIGLGTEAFF. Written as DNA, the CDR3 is TGTGCCAGTAGTATAGGTCTCGGGACTGAAGCTTTCTTT.

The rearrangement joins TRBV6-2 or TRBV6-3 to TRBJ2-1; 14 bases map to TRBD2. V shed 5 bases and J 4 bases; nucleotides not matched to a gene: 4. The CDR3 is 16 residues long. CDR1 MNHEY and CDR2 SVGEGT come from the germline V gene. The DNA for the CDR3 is TGTGCCAGCAGTGCCGGGACTAGCGGGAGTTACAATGAGCAGTTCTTC. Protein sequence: CASSAGTSGSYNEQFF.

CDR3: CATSDLTTGTIYF. DNA of the CDR3: TGTGCCACCAGTGATTTGACAACGGGCACCATATATTTT. The chain couples TRBV24-1 to TRBJ1-3; D unclear. The CDR3 consists of 13 residues. V was cut by 0 bases and J by 9 bases, with 8 bases left in between. Looked up from germline, CDR1 is KGHDR and CDR2 is SFDVKD.

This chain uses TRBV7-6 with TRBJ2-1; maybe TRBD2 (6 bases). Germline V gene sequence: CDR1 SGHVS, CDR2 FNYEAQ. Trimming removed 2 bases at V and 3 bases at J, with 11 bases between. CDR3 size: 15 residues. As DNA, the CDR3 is TGTGCCAGCAGCTTACTAGGACTAAGCTACAATGAGCAGTTCTTC. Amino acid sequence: CASSLLGLSYNEQFF.

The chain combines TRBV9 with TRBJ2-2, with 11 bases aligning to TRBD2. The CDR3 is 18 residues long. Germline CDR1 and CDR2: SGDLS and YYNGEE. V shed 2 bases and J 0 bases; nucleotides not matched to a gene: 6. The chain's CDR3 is CASSVTSGNSANTGELFF. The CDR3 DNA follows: TGTGCCAGCAGCGTGACTAGCGGGAACTCCGCGAACACCGGGGAGCTGTTTTTT.

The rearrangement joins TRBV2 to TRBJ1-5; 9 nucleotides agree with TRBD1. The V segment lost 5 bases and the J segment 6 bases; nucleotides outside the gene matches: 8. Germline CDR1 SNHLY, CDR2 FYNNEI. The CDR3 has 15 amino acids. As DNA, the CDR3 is TGTGCCAGCAGTATATGGACAGGGGTCAGTCAGCCCCAGCATTTT. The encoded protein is CASSIWTGVSQPQHF.

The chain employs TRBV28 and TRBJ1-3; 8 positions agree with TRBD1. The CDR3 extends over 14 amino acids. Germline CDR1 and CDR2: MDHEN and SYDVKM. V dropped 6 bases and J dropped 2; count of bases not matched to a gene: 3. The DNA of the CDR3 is TGTGCCAGCAGCCGACAGGGGCCTGGAAACACCATATATTTT. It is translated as CASSRQGPGNTIYF.

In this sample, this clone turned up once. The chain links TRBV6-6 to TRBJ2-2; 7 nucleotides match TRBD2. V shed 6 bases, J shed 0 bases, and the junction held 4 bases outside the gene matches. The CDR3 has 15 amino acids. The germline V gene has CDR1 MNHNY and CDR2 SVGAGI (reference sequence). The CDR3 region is CASRRGSANTGELFF. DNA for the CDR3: TGTGCCAGCAGGCGCGGGAGCGCGAACACCGGGGAGCTGTTTTTT.

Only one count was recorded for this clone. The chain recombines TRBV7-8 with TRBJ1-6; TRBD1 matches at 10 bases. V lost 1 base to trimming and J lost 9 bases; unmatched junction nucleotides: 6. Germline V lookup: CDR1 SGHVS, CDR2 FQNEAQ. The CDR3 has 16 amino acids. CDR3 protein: CASSLDSGTGVSPLHF. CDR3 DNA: TGTGCCAGCAGCTTAGATTCCGGGACAGGGGTTTCACCCCTCCACTTT.

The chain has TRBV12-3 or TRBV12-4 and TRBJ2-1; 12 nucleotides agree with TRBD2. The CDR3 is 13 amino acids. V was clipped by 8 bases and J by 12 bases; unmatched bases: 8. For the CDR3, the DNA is TGTGCCAGCGGCACGGGGACTAGCGGGTTGCAGTTCTTC. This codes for CASGTGTSGLQFF.

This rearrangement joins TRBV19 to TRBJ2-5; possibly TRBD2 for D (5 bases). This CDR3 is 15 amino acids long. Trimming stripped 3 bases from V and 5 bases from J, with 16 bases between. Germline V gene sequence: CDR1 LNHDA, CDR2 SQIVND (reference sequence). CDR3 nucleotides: TGTGCCAGTAGTATTTTGGGCCCCGGGAAGGAGACCCAGTACTTC. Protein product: CASSILGPGKETQYF.

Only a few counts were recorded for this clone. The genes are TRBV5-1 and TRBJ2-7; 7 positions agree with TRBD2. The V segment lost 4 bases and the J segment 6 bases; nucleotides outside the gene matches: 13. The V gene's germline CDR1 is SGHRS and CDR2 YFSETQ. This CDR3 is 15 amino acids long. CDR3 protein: CASSNPRGRAAEQYF. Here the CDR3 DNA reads TGCGCCAGCAGCAATCCCCGGGGGAGGGCCGCCGAGCAGTACTTC.

CDR3 sequence (DNA): TGTGCCAGCAGCCCGGGACAGGTGGGCCCTAATGAAAAACTGTTTTTT. It translates to CASSPGQVGPNEKLFF. The chain uses TRBV5-8 and TRBJ1-4; 8 bases fit TRBD1. Germline CDR1 is SGHTS and CDR2 is YDEGEE. The CDR3 has 16 amino acids. With 4 bases clipped from V and 3 bases from J, the junction kept 8 bases outside the gene matches.

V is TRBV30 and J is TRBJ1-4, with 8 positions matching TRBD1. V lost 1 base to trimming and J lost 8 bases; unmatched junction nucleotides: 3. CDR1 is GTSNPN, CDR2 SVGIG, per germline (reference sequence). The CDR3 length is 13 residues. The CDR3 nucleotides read TGTGCCTGGAGTGCGGACAGGGAGGAAAAACTGTTTTTT. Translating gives CAWSADREEKLFF.

CDR3 coding DNA: TGTGCCAGCAGTGACACCGTACAGGGCAGCACTGAAGCTTTCTTT. It is translated as CASSDTVQGSTEAFF. The chain couples TRBV6-4 to TRBJ1-1; a possible D gene is TRBD1 (6 bases). Germline CDR1 and CDR2: MRHNA and SNTAGT. V was shortened by 2 bases and J by 4 bases, with 14 bases between the two germline ends. The CDR3 is made up of 15 amino acids.

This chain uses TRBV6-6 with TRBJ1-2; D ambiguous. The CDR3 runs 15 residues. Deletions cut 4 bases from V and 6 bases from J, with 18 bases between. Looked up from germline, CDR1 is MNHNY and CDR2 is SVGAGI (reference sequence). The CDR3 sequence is CASSSPRGGSHGYTF. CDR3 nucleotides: TGTGCCAGCAGTTCTCCGCGGGGAGGGTCCCATGGCTACACCTTC.

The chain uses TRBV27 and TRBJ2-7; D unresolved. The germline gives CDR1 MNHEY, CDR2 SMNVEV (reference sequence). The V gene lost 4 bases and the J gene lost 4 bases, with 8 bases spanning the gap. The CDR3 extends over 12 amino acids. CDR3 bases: TGTGCCAGCAGTTACCACAAATACGAGCAGTACTTC. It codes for CASSYHKYEQYF.